This T cell receptor (beta chain) derives from a study of CD8 T cells in Susac syndrome. The wider study: When their blood was taken, patients with Susac syndrome were therapy-naive, taking corticosteroids, or taking intravenous immunoglobulin alone.

The CDR3 is made up of 15 amino acids. The ends were cut back, 4 bases at V and 6 bases at J, with 19 bases in the middle. Reverse transcription of about 0.5 to 1 ug RNA used random hexamers. TCRdb fed the immunoSEQ multiplex PCR reads into MiXCR, producing one record per CDR3 protein. The sample holds 150,000 to 160,000 distinct CDR3 sequences; 85% to 95% are singletons and the top ten take 0.15% to 0.2%. Sequencing of TCR beta, carried out with a high-throughput approach, was applied to CD8+ and CD4+ T cells from the blood. Patients with Susac syndrome fulfilled recently defined diagnostic criteria for definite or probable disease.

The clonotype originates from a human donor with Susac syndrome. The sample comprised CD4+ T cells from PBMCs. The gene calls are TRBV12-3 or TRBV12-4 and TRBJ2-7; a possible D gene is TRBD1 (6 bases). The CDR3 sequence is CASSSAWTAAGEQYF. CDR3 DNA: TGTGCCAGCAGTTCGGCCTGGACAGCAGCTGGCGAGCAGTACTTC.